This T cell receptor beta chain was sequenced in a study of control samples from healthy donors and cancer patients (dated by TCRdb to the early 2020s). Library construction relied on the immunoSEQ multiplex PCR assay. TCRdb took over this immuneACCESS table, retaining in-frame rearrangements with V and J assigned. Such tables are incomplete; in checked studies, under half of the missing clones stem from an unresolved V gene, and the remainder is unexplained. The sample table contains tens of thousands of clones; only one count was recorded for approximately 94% of them. Of the sample, about 24% falls within the top ten clones. V is pruned by 6 bases and J by 3 bases, leaving 5 bases of the junction without a gene match. In the germline V gene, CDR1 corresponds to MNHEY and CDR2 to SVGAGI. The CDR3 runs 14 residues from the cysteine to the phenylalanine. Of all the DNA, just the CDR3 is kept, 42 bases in frame from base 1.

Worth noting for this clone: This receptor's antigen is unknown. No qualities accompany the bases; no much larger clone lies one base away.

This receptor was obtained from a man aged 60 to 75 in good health. This chain joins TRBV6-5 to TRBJ1-5; TRBD1 aligns with 7 central bases. The sequencing sample was made of blood. The DNA is TGTGCCAGCAGGCCGACAGGGACCAATCAGCCCCAGCATTTT. This gives the protein CASRPTGTNQPQHF.